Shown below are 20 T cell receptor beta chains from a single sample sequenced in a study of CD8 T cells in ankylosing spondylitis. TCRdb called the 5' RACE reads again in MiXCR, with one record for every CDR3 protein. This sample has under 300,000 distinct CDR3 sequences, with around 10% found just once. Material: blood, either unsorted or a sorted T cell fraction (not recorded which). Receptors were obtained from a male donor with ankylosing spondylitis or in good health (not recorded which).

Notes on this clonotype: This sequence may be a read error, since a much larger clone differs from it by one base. The CDR3 loop is CASSLQAVSGYTF. The CDR3 DNA reads TGTGCCAGCAGCCTGCAAGCGGTCTCTGGCTACACCTTC. The chain combines TRBV6-2 or TRBV6-3 with TRBJ1-2; unclear D gene. This CDR3 has 13 amino acids. Germline V CDR1 and CDR2: MNHEY, SVGEGT. The germline V and J ends were trimmed by 6 bases and 7 bases, with 15 bases remaining between them.

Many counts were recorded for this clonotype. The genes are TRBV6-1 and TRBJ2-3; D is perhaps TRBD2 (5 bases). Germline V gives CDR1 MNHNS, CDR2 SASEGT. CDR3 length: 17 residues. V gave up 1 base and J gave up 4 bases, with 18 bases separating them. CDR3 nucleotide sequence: TGTGCCAGCAGTGAAGAGGCGGGCGGTAAGGGTGCAGATACGCAGTATTTT. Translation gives CASSEEAGGKGADTQYF.

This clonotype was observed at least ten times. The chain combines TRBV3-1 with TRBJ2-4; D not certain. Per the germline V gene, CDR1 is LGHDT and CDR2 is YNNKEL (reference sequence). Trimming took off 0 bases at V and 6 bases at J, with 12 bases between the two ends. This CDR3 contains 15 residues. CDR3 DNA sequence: TGTGCCAGCAGCCAAGACGTTACGCTCTCAAACATTCAGTACTTC. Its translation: CASSQDVTLSNIQYF.

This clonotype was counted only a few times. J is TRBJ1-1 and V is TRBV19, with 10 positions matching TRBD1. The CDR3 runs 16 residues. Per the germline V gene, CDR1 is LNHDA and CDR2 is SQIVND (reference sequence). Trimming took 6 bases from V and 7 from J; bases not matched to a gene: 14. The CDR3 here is CASRLGVPGQGIEAFF. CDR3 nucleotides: TGTGCCAGTAGATTGGGGGTTCCGGGACAGGGGATTGAAGCTTTCTTT.

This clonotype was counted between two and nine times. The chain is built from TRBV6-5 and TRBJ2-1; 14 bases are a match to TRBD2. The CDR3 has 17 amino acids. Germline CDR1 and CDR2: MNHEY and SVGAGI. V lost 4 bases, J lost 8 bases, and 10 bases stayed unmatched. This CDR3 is CASSFFGTSGSNDEQFF. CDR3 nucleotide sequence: TGTGCCAGCAGTTTCTTCGGGACTAGCGGGAGTAACGATGAGCAGTTCTTC.

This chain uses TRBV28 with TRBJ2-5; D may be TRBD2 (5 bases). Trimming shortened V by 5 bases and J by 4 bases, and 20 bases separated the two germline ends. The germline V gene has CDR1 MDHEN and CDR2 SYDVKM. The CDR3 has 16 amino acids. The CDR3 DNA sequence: TGTGCCAGCAGTACGCTTCATCCGGGAAACGTAGAGACCCAGTACTTC. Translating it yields CASSTLHPGNVETQYF.

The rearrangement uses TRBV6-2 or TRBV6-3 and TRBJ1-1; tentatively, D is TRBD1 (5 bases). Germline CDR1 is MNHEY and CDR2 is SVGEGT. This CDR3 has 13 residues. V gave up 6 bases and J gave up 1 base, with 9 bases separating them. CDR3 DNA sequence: TGTGCCAGCAGGGGGGAGGGGAACACTGAAGCTTTCTTT. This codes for CASRGEGNTEAFF.

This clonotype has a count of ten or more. For the CDR3, the DNA is TGCAGTGCTAGAGGCACACCGCCGCAGATAGCCACAGATACGCAGTATTTT. This translates into CSARGTPPQIATDTQYF. The V call is TRBV20-1, the J call TRBJ2-3; D is unresolved. CDR3 length: 17 residues. Deletions cut 1 base from V and 2 bases from J, with 19 bases between. Per germline, CDR1 DFQATT and CDR2 SNEGSKA (reference sequence).

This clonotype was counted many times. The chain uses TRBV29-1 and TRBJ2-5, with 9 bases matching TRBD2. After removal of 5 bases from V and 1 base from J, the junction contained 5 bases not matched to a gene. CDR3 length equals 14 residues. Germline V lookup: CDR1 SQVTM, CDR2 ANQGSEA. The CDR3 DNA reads TGCAGCGTTTCCCTAGCGGGACCCCAAGAGACCCAGTACTTC. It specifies CSVSLAGPQETQYF.

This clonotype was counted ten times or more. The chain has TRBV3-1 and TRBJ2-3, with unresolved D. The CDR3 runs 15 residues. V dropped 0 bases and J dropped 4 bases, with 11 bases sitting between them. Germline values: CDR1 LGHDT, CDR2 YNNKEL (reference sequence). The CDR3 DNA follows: TGTGCCAGCAGCCAAGATCTTCAGTATTCAGATACGCAGTATTTT. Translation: CASSQDLQYSDTQYF.

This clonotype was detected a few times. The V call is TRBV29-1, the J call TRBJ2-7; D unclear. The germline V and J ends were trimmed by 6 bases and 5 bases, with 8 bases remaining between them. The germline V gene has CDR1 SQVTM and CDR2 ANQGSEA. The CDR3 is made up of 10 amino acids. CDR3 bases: TGCAGCGTATGGTTGGACGAGCAGTACTTC. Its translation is CSVWLDEQYF.

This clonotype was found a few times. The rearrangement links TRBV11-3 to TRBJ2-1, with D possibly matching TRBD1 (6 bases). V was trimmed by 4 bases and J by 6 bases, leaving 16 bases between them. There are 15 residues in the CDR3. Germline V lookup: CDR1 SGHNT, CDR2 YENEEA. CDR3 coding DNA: TGTGCCAGCAGCTGGGGCGGTACAGGGATCAATGAGCAGTTCTTC. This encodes CASSWGGTGINEQFF.

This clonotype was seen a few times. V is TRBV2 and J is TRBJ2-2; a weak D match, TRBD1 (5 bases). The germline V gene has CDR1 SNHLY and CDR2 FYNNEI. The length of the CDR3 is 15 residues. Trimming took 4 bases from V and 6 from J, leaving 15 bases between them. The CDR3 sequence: CASSAQGGMSGELFF. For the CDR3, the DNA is TGTGCCAGCAGTGCCCAGGGTGGTATGTCCGGGGAGCTGTTTTTT.

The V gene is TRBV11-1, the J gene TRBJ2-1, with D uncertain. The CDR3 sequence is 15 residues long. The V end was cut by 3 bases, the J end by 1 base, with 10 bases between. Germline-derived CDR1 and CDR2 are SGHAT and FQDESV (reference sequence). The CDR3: CASSLMLGSYNEQFF. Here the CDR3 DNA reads TGTGCCAGCAGCTTGATGTTGGGTTCCTACAATGAGCAGTTCTTC.

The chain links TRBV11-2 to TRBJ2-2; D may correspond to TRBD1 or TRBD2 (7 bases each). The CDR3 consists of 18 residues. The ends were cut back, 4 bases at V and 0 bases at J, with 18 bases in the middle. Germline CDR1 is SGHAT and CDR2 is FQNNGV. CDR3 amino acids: CASSSGGGLGTNTGELFF. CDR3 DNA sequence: TGTGCCAGCAGCTCAGGGGGGGGTCTTGGAACGAACACCGGGGAGCTGTTTTTT.

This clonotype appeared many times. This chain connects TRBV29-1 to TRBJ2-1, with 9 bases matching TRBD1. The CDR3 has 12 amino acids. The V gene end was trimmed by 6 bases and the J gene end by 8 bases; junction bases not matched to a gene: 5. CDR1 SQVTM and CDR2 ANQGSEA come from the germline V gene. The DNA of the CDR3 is TGCAGCGTGTCGGACAGGGGCCATGAGCAGTTCTTC. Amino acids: CSVSDRGHEQFF.

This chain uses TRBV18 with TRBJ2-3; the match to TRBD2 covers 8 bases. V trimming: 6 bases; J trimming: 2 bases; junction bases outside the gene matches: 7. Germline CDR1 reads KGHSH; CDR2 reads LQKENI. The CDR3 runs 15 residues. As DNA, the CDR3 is TGTGCCAGCTCCGTCCGCGGGAGGAACACAGATACGCAGTATTTT. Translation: CASSVRGRNTDTQYF.

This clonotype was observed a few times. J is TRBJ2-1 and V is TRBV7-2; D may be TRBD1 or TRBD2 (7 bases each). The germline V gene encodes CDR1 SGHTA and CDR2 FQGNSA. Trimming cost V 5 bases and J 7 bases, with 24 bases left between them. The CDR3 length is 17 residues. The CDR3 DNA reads TGTGCCAGCAGCCCGCGGCCTCAGGGGGGGCCGGGGAATGAGCAGTTCTTC. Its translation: CASSPRPQGGPGNEQFF. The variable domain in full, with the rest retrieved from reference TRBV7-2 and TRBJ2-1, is GAGVSQSPSNKVTEKGKDVELRCDPISGHTALYWYRQSLGQGLEFLIYFQGNSAPDKSGLPSDRFSAERTGGSVSTLTIQRTQQEDSAVYLCASSPRPQGGPGNEQFFGPGTRLTVL.

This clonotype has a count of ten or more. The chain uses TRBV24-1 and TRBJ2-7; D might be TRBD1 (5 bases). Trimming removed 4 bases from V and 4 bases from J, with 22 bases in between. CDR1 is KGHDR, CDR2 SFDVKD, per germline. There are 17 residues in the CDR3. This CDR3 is CATSDSGQVSGSYEQYF. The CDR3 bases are TGTGCCACCAGTGACTCCGGACAAGTCTCCGGTTCATACGAGCAGTACTTC.

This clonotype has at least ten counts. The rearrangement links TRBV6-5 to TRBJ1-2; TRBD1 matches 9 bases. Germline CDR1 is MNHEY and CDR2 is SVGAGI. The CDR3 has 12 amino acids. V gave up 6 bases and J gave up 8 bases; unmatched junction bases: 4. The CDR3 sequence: CASRQGAYGYTF. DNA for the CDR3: TGTGCCAGCAGACAGGGGGCTTACGGCTACACCTTC.